The 31 T cell receptor beta chains below all came from one sample that was sequenced in a study of CD8 T cells in Susac syndrome (dated by TCRdb to the late 2010s). Library generation was performed with the immunoSEQ multiplex PCR assay. RNA was extracted using the RNeasy kit, and about 0.45 to 1 ug of the RNA was reverse transcribed with random hexamers. TCRdb applied fastp at Q25 and MiXCR to the public reads, then kept only in-frame beta chains. Rows matching on CDR3 protein sequence are summarized as one entry with the most common DNA and genes. In all, the sample holds a few hundred thousand distinct CDR3 sequences, and about 95% of those were seen once. The top ten clones comprise about 0.14% of the sample. What was sequenced was CD4+ T cells from PBMCs. These receptors were obtained from a human donor with Susac syndrome.

This chain joins TRBV6-5 and TRBJ1-5; no definite D call. Germline V CDR1 and CDR2: MNHEY, SVGAGI. Trimming took off 2 bases at V and 0 bases at J, with 2 bases between the two ends. The CDR3 has 13 residues. The CDR3 loop reads CASSYRSNQPQHF. CDR3 nucleotides: TGTGCCAGCAGTTACCGTAGCAATCAGCCCCAGCATTTT.

The V call is TRBV5-6, the J call TRBJ1-2; D is unresolved. Trimming stripped 5 bases from V and 5 bases from J, with 13 bases between. Germline CDR1 reads SGHDT; CDR2 reads YYEEEE. The CDR3 extends over 13 amino acids. The CDR3 region has the DNA TGTGCCAGCAGACAACGGTGGTCGTATGGCTACACCTTC. This sequence encodes CASRQRWSYGYTF.

The chain combines TRBV7-9 with TRBJ2-7; maybe TRBD2 (5 bases). The CDR3 is 15 amino acids. With 1 base removed from V and 3 bases from J, the gap between germline ends came to 13 bases. CDR1 SEHNR and CDR2 FQNEAQ come from the germline V gene (reference sequence). CDR3 sequence: CASSLEGGPIYEQYF. CDR3 sequence (DNA): TGTGCCAGCAGCTTAGAAGGAGGCCCCATCTACGAGCAGTACTTC.

The gene calls are TRBV7-3 and TRBJ2-3; tentative D call: TRBD2 (7 bases). Germline V lookup: CDR1 SGHTA, CDR2 FQGTGA. V lost 5 bases and J 0 bases, leaving 15 bases between the germline ends. CDR3 length: 16 residues. The CDR3 region is CASSPRTRGSTDTQYF. The DNA for the CDR3 is TGTGCCAGCAGCCCCCGGACTAGGGGGAGCACAGATACGCAGTATTTT.

The chain uses TRBV6-6 and TRBJ1-3; D is unclear. CDR3 length: 14 amino acids. Germline CDR1 reads MNHNY; CDR2 reads SVGAGI (reference sequence). The V and J ends lost 6 bases and 2 bases respectively, with 11 bases between them. The CDR3, as DNA: TGTGCCAGCAGCCCGTCGTCCCCTGGAAACACCATATATTTT. Translated: CASSPSSPGNTIYF.

The chain is built from TRBV12-3 or TRBV12-4 and TRBJ1-5; D uncertain. The CDR3 is made up of 15 amino acids. The V gene lost 6 bases and the J gene lost 7 bases, with 19 bases spanning the gap. The CDR3 DNA reads as TGTGCCAGCAGGCCCTCAAGGCGAACGGGCCAGCCCCAGCATTTT. It is translated as CASRPSRRTGQPQHF.

The V and J genes are TRBV20-1 and TRBJ2-1; TRBD1 is a possible D gene (6 bases). The CDR3 length is 13 residues. V dropped 6 bases and J dropped 5 bases, with 14 bases sitting between them. CDR1 is DFQATT and CDR2 is SNEGSKA in the germline V gene (reference sequence). CDR3 loop: CSAPGHGDNEQFF. In nucleotides, the CDR3 is TGCAGTGCGCCGGGACACGGGGACAATGAGCAGTTCTTC.

The rearrangement joins TRBV19 to TRBJ2-2; 8 nucleotides line up with TRBD2. Trimming at V came to 9 bases and at J to 1 base, leaving 4 bases not matched to a gene. The CDR3 covers 14 residues. Germline V gene data show CDR1 as LNHDA and CDR2 as SQIVND (reference sequence). Here the CDR3 DNA reads TGTGCCAGCCGAAGCGGGGGGAACACCGGGGAGCTGTTTTTT. It is translated as CASRSGGNTGELFF.

The rearrangement links TRBV7-2 to TRBJ2-5; D ambiguous. CDR1 SGHTA and CDR2 FQGNSA come from the germline V gene. This CDR3 region has 12 residues. V shed 8 bases and J shed 7 bases, with 14 bases lying between them. The CDR3 DNA is TGTGCCAGCTCCCTCAAATGGGGGACCCAGTACTTC. It yields the protein CASSLKWGTQYF.

The chain employs TRBV3-1 and TRBJ2-7; 8 bases map to TRBD1. The trim removed 3 bases at V and 3 bases at J, leaving 7 bases unmatched. The germline CDR1 and CDR2 sequences are LGHDT and YNNKEL (reference sequence). The CDR3 loop spans 15 amino acids. The CDR3, as DNA: TGTGCCAGCAGCCAGCCAGGACAGGGAGTCTACGAGCAGTACTTC. It codes for CASSQPGQGVYEQYF.

The chain has TRBV9 and TRBJ1-4, with D unclear. Trimming took off 1 base at V and 8 bases at J, with 6 bases between the two ends. The germline CDR1 and CDR2 sequences are SGDLS and YYNGEE. This CDR3 region has 12 residues. The CDR3 sequence: CASSVTEEKLFF. The CDR3, as DNA: TGTGCCAGCAGCGTAACAGAGGAAAAACTGTTTTTT.

The chain links TRBV3-1 to TRBJ1-1; D not certain. This CDR3 is built from 13 residues. V dropped 0 bases and J dropped 10 bases, with 12 bases sitting between them. Germline-derived CDR1 and CDR2 are LGHDT and YNNKEL (reference sequence). This chain's CDR3 is CASSQEVTRGAFF. The CDR3 region has the DNA TGTGCCAGCAGCCAAGAGGTGACTCGTGGAGCTTTCTTT.

The chain couples TRBV20-1 to TRBJ2-1; the D is unclear. CDR3 length equals 13 residues. Trimming removed 0 bases from V and 7 bases from J, with 10 bases in between. Germline V CDR1 and CDR2: DFQATT, SNEGSKA (reference sequence). CDR3 in amino acids: CSAREAGWNEQFF. CDR3 DNA sequence: TGCAGTGCTAGAGAAGCAGGTTGGAATGAGCAGTTCTTC.

This clonotype was counted once. The gene calls are TRBV4-3 and TRBJ1-4; 11 bases are a match to TRBD1. The CDR3 runs 17 residues. V trimming: 4 bases; J trimming: 7 bases; junction bases outside the gene matches: 11. Germline values: CDR1 LGHNA, CDR2 YSLEER. This CDR3 reads CASSRRTGGYVGEKLFF. Here the CDR3 DNA reads TGCGCCAGCAGCCGACGGACAGGGGGCTATGTTGGTGAAAAACTGTTTTTT.

CDR3 bases: TGTGCCAGCAGCGAATCCCAGCGCCGGGTCTATCAGCCCCAGCATTTT. Protein product: CASSESQRRVYQPQHF. The chain recombines TRBV9 with TRBJ1-5; D uncertain. Per germline, CDR1 SGDLS and CDR2 YYNGEE. The CDR3 contains 16 residues. V lost 3 bases to trimming and J lost 5 bases, with 18 bases between them.

This clonotype was observed a single time. The rearrangement links TRBV6-5 to TRBJ1-1; no reliable D call. The germline V and J ends were trimmed by 5 bases and 7 bases, with 11 bases remaining between them. This CDR3 spans 12 amino acids. Germline V gives CDR1 MNHEY, CDR2 SVGAGI. CDR3 DNA sequence: TGTGCCAGCAGTAAGGGTTTCAGTGAAGCTTTCTTT. Its translation: CASSKGFSEAFF.

The chain couples TRBV7-2 to TRBJ2-1, with TRBD2 identical over 8 bases. V lost 1 base, J lost 3 bases, and 2 bases stayed unmatched. The CDR3 spans 15 residues. In germline, CDR1 is SGHTA, CDR2 FQGNSA. CDR3 sequence: CASSLDGGDYNEQFF. DNA for the CDR3: TGTGCCAGCAGCTTAGACGGGGGGGACTACAATGAGCAGTTCTTC.

This clonotype was counted only a few times. Written as DNA, the CDR3 is TGTGCCAGCAGTGAATATGGCGTAACCTCTCAGTACTTC. Protein sequence: CASSEYGVTSQYF. This chain links TRBV6-1 with TRBJ2-5; D is unresolved. The CDR3 contains 13 residues. Germline-derived CDR1 and CDR2 are MNHNS and SASEGT. V lost 2 bases to trimming and J lost 11 bases, with 15 bases between them.

The CDR3 protein is CASRGTGSTTEAFF. CDR3 DNA: TGTGCCAGCAGGGGGACAGGCAGTACCACTGAAGCTTTCTTT. The gene calls are TRBV9 and TRBJ1-1; 8 positions match TRBD1. With V trimmed by 5 bases and J by 4 bases, 7 bases remained unmatched. The CDR3 totals 14 residues. Per germline, CDR1 SGDLS and CDR2 YYNGEE.

The V and J genes are TRBV5-4 and TRBJ2-5; D not resolved. This CDR3 is built from 14 residues. V was cut by 4 bases and J by 5 bases, with 15 bases left in between. Germline-derived CDR1 and CDR2 are SGHNT and YYREEE (reference sequence). CDR3 nucleotides: TGTGCCAGCAGCCCGGGCGGCAGCGAGGAGACCCAGTACTTC. As protein: CASSPGGSEETQYF.

The chain has TRBV20-1 and TRBJ2-1; 7 bases fit TRBD1. The germline V gene encodes CDR1 DFQATT and CDR2 SNEGSKA (reference sequence). V was clipped by 5 bases and J by 4 bases; unmatched bases: 2. CDR3 length: 12 residues. CDR3 sequence reads: CSAEGAYNEQFF. CDR3 DNA: TGCAGTGCTGAGGGGGCTTACAATGAGCAGTTCTTC.

The chain employs TRBV20-1 and TRBJ1-2; TRBD1 is a possible D gene (6 bases). The CDR3 has 16 residues. With 0 bases removed from V and 4 bases from J, the gap between germline ends came to 18 bases. Germline-derived CDR1 and CDR2 are DFQATT and SNEGSKA (reference sequence). The CDR3 reads CSARDPGQASSYGYTF. For the CDR3, the DNA is TGCAGTGCTAGAGATCCGGGACAAGCATCCTCCTATGGCTACACCTTC.

The V and J genes are TRBV12-3 or TRBV12-4 and TRBJ1-6; tentative D call: TRBD1 (5 bases). There are 16 residues in the CDR3. Trimming left V 7 bases short and J 7 bases short, with 20 bases between. CDR3 nucleotides: TGTGCCAGCACCAAGGCCGGGGGAATGCGGAATTCACCCCTCCACTTT. This sequence encodes CASTKAGGMRNSPLHF.

The chain uses TRBV4-3 and TRBJ1-1, with D perhaps TRBD1 (6 bases). This CDR3 is 13 amino acids long. Trimming left V 6 bases short and J 5 bases short, with 13 bases between. CDR1 and CDR2 from the germline V gene are LGHNA and YSLEER. The CDR3, as DNA: TGCGCCAGCAGGCACAGGGACAATACTGAAGCTTTCTTT. Protein product: CASRHRDNTEAFF.

The chain recombines TRBV11-3 with TRBJ1-6; D is possibly TRBD1 (5 bases). CDR3 length: 16 amino acids. Trimming shortened V by 6 bases and J by 2 bases, and 14 bases separated the two germline ends. Germline V CDR1 and CDR2: SGHNT, YENEEA. The CDR3 DNA reads TGTGCCAGCAGTGAGCAGGGTGCTGCCTATAATTCACCCCTCCACTTT. Translating gives CASSEQGAAYNSPLHF.

The CDR3 DNA follows: TGTGCCAGCAGTTTGCCGCCGGGACAGGGGGCAAATGGGGAGCTGTTTTTT. It codes for CASSLPPGQGANGELFF. The chain carries TRBV12-3 or TRBV12-4 and TRBJ2-2, with 12 bases that match TRBD1. The CDR3 is 17 amino acids. Germline trimming cut 3 bases from V and 8 bases from J; bases unmatched to any gene: 10.

V and J are TRBV20-1 and TRBJ1-5; 10 bases fit TRBD1. Germline CDR1 reads DFQATT; CDR2 reads SNEGSKA (reference sequence). CDR3 length equals 13 residues. With 6 bases clipped from V and 2 bases from J, the junction kept 1 base outside the gene matches. As DNA, the CDR3 is TGCAGTGCCGGACAGGGGGGCAATCAGCCCCAGCATTTT. Amino acids: CSAGQGGNQPQHF.

The V call is TRBV9, the J call TRBJ2-7, with TRBD1 as a possible D gene (6 bases). The CDR3 totals 15 residues. V was shortened by 2 bases and J by 3 bases, with 15 bases between the two germline ends. Germline assignment: CDR1 SGDLS and CDR2 YYNGEE. CDR3 amino acids: CASSVGTLPVYEQYF. CDR3 DNA sequence: TGTGCCAGCAGCGTCGGGACACTACCTGTCTACGAGCAGTACTTC. Together with reference TRBV9 and TRBJ2-7, the CDR3 gives the full variable domain: DSGVTQTPKHLITATGQRVTLRCSPRSGDLSVYWYQQSLDQGLQFLIQYYNGEERAKGNILERFSAQQFPDLHSELNLSSLELGDSALYFCASSVGTLPVYEQYFGPGTRLTVT.

The rearrangement joins TRBV2 to TRBJ1-5, with D uncertain. This CDR3 is built from 13 residues. Trimming took 3 bases from V and 0 from J, leaving 3 bases between them. The germline V gene has CDR1 SNHLY and CDR2 FYNNEI. The CDR3 loop is CASSEYSNQPQHF. For the CDR3, the DNA is TGTGCCAGCAGTGAGTATAGCAATCAGCCCCAGCATTTT.

The V call is TRBV3-1, the J call TRBJ1-1, with D perhaps matching TRBD1 (5 bases). Trimming stripped 4 bases from V and 5 bases from J, with 11 bases between. Germline values: CDR1 LGHDT, CDR2 YNNKEL (reference sequence). The CDR3 totals 13 residues. The CDR3, as DNA: TGTGCCAGCAGCCCGGCCAGGGAGACTGAAGCTTTCTTT. Amino acid sequence: CASSPARETEAFF.

The chain carries TRBV19 and TRBJ2-1; D not resolved. Trimming took 6 bases from V and 9 from J, leaving 9 bases between them. Germline V gene sequence: CDR1 LNHDA, CDR2 SQIVND (reference sequence). CDR3 length: 11 residues. CDR3 DNA sequence: TGTGCCAGTAGCCGCAGGAGTGAGCAGTTCTTC. Protein: CASSRRSEQFF.